This record covers a single TCR beta chain. This clonotype was seen only a few times. Its antigen target is currently unknown. No base quality information exists; no much larger clone differs at one position. What the treatment or condition label conveys for this sample: live attenuated yellow fever vaccine strain. At each blood-draw timepoint, two biological replicates of bulk PBMCs were collected. A standard Ficoll-Paque protocol was used to isolate PBMCs from peripheral blood. RNA was extracted with TriZol from bulk PBMCs, CD4 and CD8 fractions, and dextramer-positive and dextramer-negative fractions. TCR cDNA was made using 5'RACE template switching, a step that added a universal primer site and unique molecular identifiers. Priming for cDNA synthesis came from both the TCR alpha and TCR beta constant segments. Library amplification used two PCR steps, and the second PCR step added sample barcodes and sequencing adapters. Sequencing of libraries was performed on Illumina HiSeq 2500 (2x100 bp) or NovaSeq (2x150 bp). Regarding the original processing steps: Demultiplexing of reads and collapsing into UMI consensus sequences were performed with MIGEC, and V(D)J alignment was carried out with MiXCR. Using edgeR on replicate PBMC samples, clonotypes were called vaccine-responding if FDR was below 0.01 and the log2 fold change was above 5 up to day 15. Each bulk clonotype received a CD4 or CD8 identity based on whether the sequenced CD4 or CD8 repertoire contained that clonotype at higher abundance. The public reads were run again by TCRdb, first through fastp at Q25 and then through MiXCR, and only productive beta chains were kept. Every distinct CDR3 protein forms one entry, paired with its most common genes and DNA. TCRdb, not the authors, supplied the V and J calls. The sample includes approximately 550,000 distinct CDR3 sequences, with about 13% observed a single time. The top ten clones comprise roughly 13% of the sample.

The sample comes from a study of T cells after yellow fever vaccination (dated by TCRdb to about 2019). Study-wide context: The SMART-Seq v4 Ultra Low Input RNA kit was used to prepare libraries from fractions with low cell numbers. The cohort comprised two healthy male donors, one aged 18 to 30 and one aged 30 to 40 years. Blood was collected at multiple timepoints before and after primary and secondary immunization, and bulk PBMC replicates and cell subsets were isolated. To follow T-cell clones before and after both primary and booster YFV17D yellow fever vaccination, bulk TCR alpha and beta repertoires underwent longitudinal sequencing.

Study-level results and caveats: After the booster, most of the clones that had expanded following primary vaccination were detected again (around 95% of CD4 and more than 85% of CD8), which suggests that memory was broadly maintained. Computational filtering was required because FACS-sorted repertoires could contain abundant contaminating clonotypes from the bulk population. The study included only two donors, which limits how far the findings can be generalized. A small fraction of clonotypes appeared in both the CD4 and CD8 compartments, likely as a result of convergent recombination. The secondary T-cell response was weaker than the primary response but faster, peaking on day 5 instead of day 15.

V loses 5 bases at its end and J loses 0 bases; junction bases beyond the gene matches: 3. Based on the germline V gene (reference sequence), the CDR1 and CDR2 sequences are DFQATT and SNEGSKA. The CDR3 runs 13 amino acids, cysteine and phenylalanine included. The DNA shown is the 39-base CDR3, in frame from base 1. This TCR was sampled from a man aged 30 to 45 who received the YFV17D yellow fever vaccine. The sample here was PBMCs, taken on the day of the yellow fever booster vaccination. The sequence links TRBV20-1 to TRBJ1-1; TRBD1 matches 7 bases in the middle. The CDR3 protein is CSAPTGLNTEAFF. Read as DNA, the sequence is TGCAGTGCTCCGACAGGGTTGAACACTGAAGCTTTCTTT.